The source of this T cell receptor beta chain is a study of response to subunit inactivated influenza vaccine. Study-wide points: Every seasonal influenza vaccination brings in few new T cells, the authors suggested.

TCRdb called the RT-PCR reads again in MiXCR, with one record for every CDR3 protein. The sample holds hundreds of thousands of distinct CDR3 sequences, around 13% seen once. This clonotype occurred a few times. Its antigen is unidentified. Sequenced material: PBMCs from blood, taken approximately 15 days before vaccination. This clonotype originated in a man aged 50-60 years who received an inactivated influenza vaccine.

The CDR3 DNA sequence: TGCGCCAGCAGCCATAATCCGGGGGTTCAAGAGACCCAGTACTTC. Protein: CASSHNPGVQETQYF. The V call is TRBV4-3, the J call TRBJ2-5; tentatively, D is TRBD2 (6 bases). This CDR3 contains 15 residues. Trimming took 3 bases from V and 2 from J, leaving 13 bases between them. Germline assignment: CDR1 LGHNA and CDR2 YSLEER.